The TCR beta chain described here comes from a study of blood T cell repertoires in COVID-19. This CDR3 region has 13 residues. The V end lost 3 bases, the J end lost 3 bases, and 7 bases lay between the germline ends. Germline assignment: CDR1 LGHDT and CDR2 YNNKEL (reference sequence). The assay was immunoSEQ multiplex PCR, and TCRdb's table has in-frame clones only and misses some. The table has some 15,000 clones, around four fifths seen once. This clone was seen a few times. The clonotype comes from a man aged 65 to 85 with active or convalescent COVID-19. Material for sequencing was peripheral blood. V usage is TRBV3-1 (or the pseudogene TRBV3-2) and J usage is TRBJ2-3; tentative D call: TRBD1 (5 bases). CDR3 nucleotide sequence: TGTGCCAGCAGCCAGGGGCCTACAGATACGCAGTATTTT. The encoded protein is CASSQGPTDTQYF.